This is a list of T cell receptor beta chains from one sample in a study of blood T cell repertoires in COVID-19. Generated by immunoSEQ multiplex PCR, the TCRdb table keeps only in-frame clones and is missing some. The table lists about 320,000 clones, 90% of them singletons. The specimen was PBMCs or T cells enriched from blood (not recorded which). The receptors were gathered from a man in his fifties or sixties who had recovered from COVID-19. The CDR3 runs from the conserved cysteine through the conserved F or W. Fields, in order: V gene, clone size, J gene, D gene, CDR3 protein, CDR3 DNA. A D gene is named only where the DNA matches it firmly. Part of the rows lack a size; the others show once, few, many or a class for expanded clones.

TRBV4-1	.	TRBJ2-1	.	CASSQDSGLAYNEQFF	TGCGCCAGCAGCCAAGATTCAGGTTTAGCCTACAATGAGCAGTTCTTC
TRBV9	.	TRBJ1-1	.	CASSVAAGTEAFF	TGTGCCAGCAGCGTAGCGGCGGGAACTGAAGCTTTCTTT
TRBV29-1	.	TRBJ1-5	.	CSVAQGIYQPQHF	TGCAGCGTTGCTCAGGGTATATATCAGCCCCAGCATTTT
TRBV4-1	.	TRBJ2-1	TRBD2	CATSQRVLVSGRAPNEQFF	TGCGCCACCAGCCAAAGGGTTTTGGTGAGCGGGAGGGCCCCGAATGAGCAGTTCTTC
TRBV6-5	.	TRBJ1-5	.	CASRAGNQPQHF	TGTGCCAGCAGGGCCGGGAATCAGCCCCAGCATTTT
TRBV12-3/TRBV12-4	.	TRBJ2-1	.	CASKDRAYNEQFF	TGTGCCAGCAAGGACAGAGCTTACAATGAGCAGTTCTTC
TRBV2	.	TRBJ1-5	.	CASKGARNSNQPQHF	TGTGCCAGCAAAGGGGCGCGAAATAGCAATCAGCCCCAGCATTTT
TRBV5-6	once	TRBJ1-2	TRBD1	CASSLAQGANYGYTF	TGTGCCAGCAGCTTGGCACAGGGGGCCAACTATGGCTACACCTTC
TRBV19	.	TRBJ1-1	.	CASSIGRLMNTEAFF	TGTGCCAGTAGTATTGGCAGGCTCATGAACACTGAAGCTTTCTTT
TRBV29-1	.	TRBJ2-7	TRBD1	CSVEDSGRGKQYF	TGCAGCGTTGAAGATTCCGGCAGGGGGAAGCAGTACTTC
TRBV5-1	few	TRBJ1-1	TRBD1	CASSPWGQGAGDTEAFF	TGCGCCAGCAGCCCTTGGGGGCAGGGGGCGGGGGACACTGAAGCTTTCTTT
TRBV7-2	.	TRBJ1-1	.	CASRVYEAFF	TGTGCCAGCAGGGTTTATGAGGCTTTCTTT
TRBV14	.	TRBJ2-1	.	CASSQGPANYNEQFF	TGTGCCAGCAGCCAAGGCCCAGCGAACTACAATGAGCAGTTCTTC
TRBV3-1/TRBV3-2	.	TRBJ2-4	TRBD2	CASSQDSRPTSGKGTIQYF	TGTGCCAGCAGTCAAGACAGTCGTCCGACTAGCGGGAAGGGGACCATTCAGTACTTC
TRBV27	once	TRBJ2-7	.	CASSLRISTENYEQYF	TGTGCCAGCAGCCTTCGAATCTCAACAGAAAACTACGAGCAGTACTTC
TRBV5-1	.	TRBJ2-5	TRBD1	CASSGGQGRFLETQYF	TGCGCCAGCAGCGGGGGACAGGGAAGGTTCTTGGAGACCCAGTACTTC
TRBV12-3/TRBV12-4	.	TRBJ2-7	.	CASSEDRNYEQYF	TGTGCCAGCAGCGAAGACAGGAACTACGAGCAGTACTTC
TRBV11-2	.	TRBJ2-1	.	CASSLDGSSYNEQFF	TGTGCCAGCAGCTTAGATGGGAGTTCCTACAATGAGCAGTTCTTC
TRBV3-1/TRBV3-2	.	TRBJ2-7	TRBD2	CASSHRTSSYEQYF	TGTGCCAGCAGCCACCGGACTAGCTCCTACGAGCAGTACTTC
TRBV9	.	TRBJ1-3	.	CASSVGAGPSIGNTIYF	TGTGCCAGCAGCGTAGGGGCAGGCCCCTCTATTGGAAACACCATATATTTT
TRBV18	.	TRBJ2-1	.	CASSPKSGVGASYNEQFF	TGTGCCAGCTCACCAAAGAGCGGGGTGGGGGCCTCCTACAATGAGCAGTTCTTC
TRBV6-5	.	TRBJ1-5	TRBD1	CASSKRGPEQPQHF	TGTGCCAGCAGCAAAAGGGGGCCTGAGCAGCCCCAGCATTTT
TRBV19	.	TRBJ1-5	TRBD1	CASSPTGWASRPQHF	TGTGCCAGTAGTCCGACAGGGTGGGCCTCTCGGCCCCAGCATTTT
TRBV4-1	.	TRBJ1-2	TRBD1	CASSHEWREGAYGYTF	TGCGCCAGCAGTCACGAGTGGCGTGAGGGGGCTTATGGCTACACCTTC
TRBV7-2	few	TRBJ2-2	TRBD2	CASSLGATSAKTNTGELFF	TGTGCCAGCAGCTTAGGCGCGACTAGCGCTAAGACGAACACCGGGGAGCTGTTTTTT
TRBV18	.	TRBJ1-5	.	CASSPRQGNQPQHF	TGTGCCAGCTCACCTAGGCAGGGCAATCAGCCCCAGCATTTT
TRBV10-2	.	TRBJ1-5	.	CASSESLYSNQPQHF	TGCGCCAGCAGTGAGTCTCTTTATAGCAATCAGCCCCAGCATTTT
TRBV6-5	.	TRBJ2-7	.	CASSPGSGPEQYF	TGTGCCAGCAGCCCCGGGTCAGGGCCCGAGCAGTACTTC
TRBV5-6	.	TRBJ1-3	TRBD1	CASSLQGQTGSGGNTIYF	TGTGCCAGCAGCTTGCAGGGCCAGACAGGGTCAGGTGGAAACACCATATATTTT
TRBV27	.	TRBJ2-7	TRBD1	CASSLTRGPYEQYF	TGTGCCAGCAGTTTAACAAGGGGGCCCTACGAGCAGTACTTC
TRBV5-4	.	TRBJ1-2	.	CASSLGGAPYGYTF	TGTGCCAGCAGCTTGGGGGGCGCTCCCTATGGCTACACCTTC
TRBV6-5	once	TRBJ2-7	.	CASRGDRQKYEQYF	TGTGCCAGCAGAGGAGATAGACAGAAATACGAGCAGTACTTC
TRBV4-1	.	TRBJ1-2	TRBD1	CASADPGQGLYGYTF	TGCGCCAGCGCCGACCCGGGACAGGGTTTATATGGCTACACCTTC
TRBV7-8	.	TRBJ1-5	.	CASSRDLFGKGSNQPQHF	TGTGCCAGCAGCCGCGATCTGTTTGGGAAGGGGAGCAATCAGCCCCAGCATTTT
TRBV2	.	TRBJ2-6	TRBD1	CASSPKRTGLTSGANVLTF	TGTGCCAGCAGTCCCAAACGGACAGGGTTAACCTCTGGGGCCAACGTCCTGACTTTC
TRBV28	.	TRBJ2-1	.	CASSFRVSYNEQFF	TGTGCCAGCAGTTTTCGCGTCTCCTACAATGAGCAGTTCTTC
TRBV10-3	.	TRBJ1-1	.	CAISEGATEAFF	TGTGCCATCAGTGAGGGGGCTACTGAAGCTTTCTTT
TRBV9	.	TRBJ2-3	TRBD1	CASSLRDSRSDTQYF	TGTGCCAGCAGCCTCCGGGACAGCCGGTCAGATACGCAGTATTTT
TRBV4-3	once	TRBJ1-5	.	CASSQSLNQPQHF	TGCGCCAGCAGCCAATCCCTCAATCAGCCCCAGCATTTT
TRBV19	.	TRBJ2-6	.	CASSEGAGANVLTF	TGTGCCAGTAGCGAAGGGGCCGGGGCCAACGTCCTGACTTTC
TRBV5-1	.	TRBJ2-1	TRBD2	CASTPAGGGYNEQFF	TGCGCCAGCACGCCAGCGGGAGGCGGGTACAATGAGCAGTTCTTC
TRBV19	.	TRBJ2-1	TRBD1	CASSTTGGTGNEQFF	TGTGCCAGTAGTACGACAGGGGGCACTGGCAATGAGCAGTTCTTC
TRBV5-5	.	TRBJ2-1	.	CASSSTGYSSYNEQFF	TGTGCCAGCAGCTCTACAGGTTACAGCTCCTACAATGAGCAGTTCTTC